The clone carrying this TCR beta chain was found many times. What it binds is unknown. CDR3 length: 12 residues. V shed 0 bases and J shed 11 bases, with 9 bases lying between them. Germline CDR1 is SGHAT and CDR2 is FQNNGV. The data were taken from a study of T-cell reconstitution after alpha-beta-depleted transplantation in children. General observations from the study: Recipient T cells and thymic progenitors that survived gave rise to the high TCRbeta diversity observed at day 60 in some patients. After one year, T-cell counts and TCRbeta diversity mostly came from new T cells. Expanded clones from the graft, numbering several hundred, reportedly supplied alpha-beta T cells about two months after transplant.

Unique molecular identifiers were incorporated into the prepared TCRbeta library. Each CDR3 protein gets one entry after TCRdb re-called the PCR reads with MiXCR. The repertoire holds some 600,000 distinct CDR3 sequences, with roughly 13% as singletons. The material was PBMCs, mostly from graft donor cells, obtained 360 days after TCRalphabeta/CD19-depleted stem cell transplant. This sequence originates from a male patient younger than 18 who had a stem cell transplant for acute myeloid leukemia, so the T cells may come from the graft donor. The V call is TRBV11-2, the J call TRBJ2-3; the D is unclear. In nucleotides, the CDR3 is TGTGCCAGCAGCTTAGATCGGGTCCGGCAGTATTTT. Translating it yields CASSLDRVRQYF.